Below are 27 T cell receptor beta chains sequenced from a single sample in a study of cytomegalovirus exposure and HLA in healthy donors. Amplification used 60 Vbeta primers and 13 Jbeta primers. Clones were sequenced by immunoSEQ multiplex PCR, and TCRdb holds only the in-frame ones, with some missing. Altogether 200,000 to 250,000 clones are present, around 85% being singletons, with the ten largest covering 1.3%. The sample comprised PBMCs. These receptors all stem from a human donor in good health.

This CDR3 is CASSLDRSSERNTEAFF. CDR3 nucleotides: TGTGCCAGCAGCTTAGACAGGTCATCTGAACGAAACACTGAAGCTTTCTTT. The chain couples TRBV7-9 to TRBJ1-1; D perhaps matches TRBD1 (5 bases). V was clipped by 1 base and J by 2 bases, with 17 bases between them. Germline-derived CDR1 and CDR2 are SEHNR and FQNEAQ (reference sequence). CDR3 size: 17 residues.

The CDR3 spells CASSLFSGSNQPQHF. The DNA of the CDR3 is TGTGCCAGCAGTTTATTTTCAGGGTCCAATCAGCCCCAGCATTTT. The V gene is TRBV28, the J gene TRBJ1-5, with D perhaps TRBD1 (5 bases). Germline lookup yields CDR1 MDHEN and CDR2 SYDVKM. CDR3 size: 15 residues. Trimming pared 1 base from V and 3 bases from J, leaving 10 bases between.

The chain recombines TRBV2 with TRBJ1-2, with 9 bases fitting TRBD1. Per the germline V gene, CDR1 is SNHLY and CDR2 is FYNNEI. The CDR3 loop spans 14 amino acids. J gave up 4 bases and V 6 bases, and 6 bases lay outside the gene matches. The CDR3 reads CASRGGQGLYGYTF. CDR3 sequence (DNA): TGTGCCAGCAGGGGGGGACAGGGCCTCTATGGCTACACCTTC.

The V and J genes are TRBV28 and TRBJ2-1; the match to TRBD2 covers 10 bases. The V segment lost 5 bases and the J segment 1 base; nucleotides outside the gene matches: 2. The CDR3 is made up of 15 amino acids. Germline V gene sequence: CDR1 MDHEN, CDR2 SYDVKM. CDR3 region: CASSQTSGSYNEQFF. CDR3 coding DNA: TGTGCCAGCAGTCAGACTAGCGGGTCCTACAATGAGCAGTTCTTC. Variable domain in full (rest from reference TRBV28 and TRBJ2-1): DVKVTQSSRYLVKRTGEKVFLECVQDMDHENMFWYRQDPGLGLRLIYFSYDVKMKEKGDIPEGYSVSREKKERFSLILESASTNQTSMYLCASSQTSGSYNEQFFGPGTRLTVL.

The CDR3 DNA reads TGTGCCAGCAGCGCAAAAGGACTAGCCGCGACCAATGAGCAGTTCTTC. Translating it yields CASSAKGLAATNEQFF. This chain connects TRBV7-9 to TRBJ2-1; TRBD2 matches at 8 bases. CDR3 length equals 16 residues. Losses at the gene ends were 5 bases for V and 6 bases for J; bases not matched to a gene: 12. CDR1 and CDR2 from the germline V gene are SEHNR and FQNEAQ (reference sequence).

V is TRBV5-8 and J is TRBJ2-7; 10 bases are shared with TRBD1. Trimming removed 6 bases from V and 11 bases from J; junction bases left unmatched: 17. Germline CDR1 and CDR2: SGHTS and YDEGEE. The CDR3 has 15 amino acids. The CDR3 bases are TGTGCCAGCATTTCCCCAGGGACAGGGGAATCGGTTAAGTACTTC. Translating gives CASISPGTGESVKYF.

The rearrangement uses TRBV28 and TRBJ1-2, with D tentatively TRBD1 (5 bases). Germline CDR1 and CDR2: MDHEN and SYDVKM. This CDR3 contains 13 residues. Trimming took off 3 bases at V and 6 bases at J, with 11 bases between the two ends. The DNA for the CDR3 is TGTGCCAGCAGTTTTGCAGGGTGGGATGGCTACACCTTC. Translated, it gives CASSFAGWDGYTF.

V usage is TRBV19 and J usage is TRBJ1-5; TRBD1 might be the D (6 bases). Germline assignment: CDR1 LNHDA and CDR2 SQIVND (reference sequence). Trimming took 5 bases from V and 6 from J, leaving 17 bases between them. The CDR3 length is 15 residues. The CDR3 is CASSQEAGAFQPQHF. The CDR3 region has the DNA TGTGCCAGTAGTCAAGAAGCGGGGGCATTTCAGCCCCAGCATTTT.

The chain is built from TRBV19 and TRBJ1-1; 11 nucleotides line up with TRBD1. This CDR3 region has 13 residues. Trimming cost V 6 bases and J 5 bases; bases outside gene matches: 2. Germline CDR1 reads LNHDA; CDR2 reads SQIVND (reference sequence). As DNA, the CDR3 is TGTGCCAGTAGGGGACAGGGGGTTACTGAAGCTTTCTTT. Translation: CASRGQGVTEAFF.

The genes are TRBV5-1 and TRBJ1-1; weak D call: TRBD1 (5 bases). The germline CDR1 and CDR2 sequences are SGHRS and YFSETQ. The CDR3 extends over 11 amino acids. Deletions cut 0 bases from V and 8 bases from J, with 5 bases between. This chain's CDR3 is CASSLDREAFF. The CDR3 DNA reads as TGCGCCAGCAGCTTGGACAGGGAAGCTTTCTTT.

This clone was counted a single time. This sequence joins TRBV28 and TRBJ1-2; no clear D. The CDR3 length is 13 residues. V gave up 6 bases and J gave up 4 bases, with 12 bases separating them. Germline loops: CDR1 MDHEN, CDR2 SYDVKM. CDR3 nucleotides: TGTGCCAGCAGCCTACAGAGTTTCTATGGCTACACCTTC. Protein product: CASSLQSFYGYTF.

J is TRBJ1-1 and V is TRBV6-1, with D possibly TRBD1 on 6 matching bases. Trimming left V 3 bases short and J 4 bases short, with 12 bases between. The V gene's germline CDR1 is MNHNS and CDR2 SASEGT. The CDR3 runs to 14 residues. The CDR3: CASSDQGRGTEAFF. CDR3 coding DNA: TGTGCCAGCAGTGATCAGGGGAGAGGCACTGAAGCTTTCTTT.

The genes are TRBV10-3 and TRBJ2-1; TRBD2 might be the D (5 bases). CDR1 is ENHRY and CDR2 is SYGVKD in the germline V gene. The CDR3 runs 13 residues. The V gene lost 4 bases and the J gene lost 5 bases, with 9 bases spanning the gap. CDR3 DNA sequence: TGTGCCATCAGTGTCGGGAACCACAATGAGCAGTTCTTC. Protein product: CAISVGNHNEQFF.

V and J are TRBV6-5 and TRBJ2-7, with D unresolved. The V end lost 0 bases, the J end lost 2 bases, and 8 bases lay between the germline ends. This CDR3 comprises 14 residues. Germline V gene data show CDR1 as MNHEY and CDR2 as SVGAGI. CDR3: CASSYSAGPYEQYF. The CDR3 nucleotides are TGTGCCAGCAGTTACTCTGCAGGCCCCTACGAGCAGTACTTC.

The count of this clone is one. The rearrangement links TRBV2 to TRBJ2-2; D not resolved. Looked up from germline, CDR1 is SNHLY and CDR2 is FYNNEI. Trimming left V 6 bases short and J 8 bases short, with 19 bases between. CDR3 length equals 15 residues. The CDR3 protein is CASSPGLRRSGELFF. Here the CDR3 DNA reads TGTGCCAGCAGCCCTGGGCTCCGTCGGTCGGGGGAGCTGTTTTTT.

Concerning this clone: The junction differs from germline at one of its ends, possibly a read error. The V and J genes are TRBV27 and TRBJ2-3; D is uncertain. The CDR3 sequence is 8 residues long. Germline loops: CDR1 MNHEY, CDR2 SMNVEV (reference sequence). CDR3 coding DNA: TGTGCCAGCAGTTTCGGGTGCTTT. It is translated as CASSFGCF.

This clone has only one observation. The chain has TRBV4-1 and TRBJ1-5; 10 positions agree with TRBD1. In germline, CDR1 is MGHRA, CDR2 YSYEKL. Unmatched junction bases numbered 6, after V lost 1 base and J lost 6 bases. The CDR3 contains 16 residues. The CDR3 sequence is CASSQVGTGVGQPQHF. DNA for the CDR3: TGCGCCAGCAGCCAAGTCGGGACAGGGGTGGGTCAGCCCCAGCATTTT.

The chain recombines TRBV7-2 with TRBJ1-5; 7 nucleotides agree with TRBD1. The CDR3 extends over 15 amino acids. Germline trimming cut 3 bases from V and 1 base from J; bases unmatched to any gene: 3. The germline CDR1 and CDR2 sequences are SGHTA and FQGNSA. The CDR3 DNA follows: TGTGCCAGCAGCTTCCGGGGACAGAGCAATCAGCCCCAGCATTTT. Translated: CASSFRGQSNQPQHF.

J is TRBJ2-7 and V is TRBV2; D gene ambiguous. Germline V gene data show CDR1 as SNHLY and CDR2 as FYNNEI. Trimming removed 2 bases from V and 2 bases from J, with 10 bases in between. The CDR3 covers 14 residues. CDR3 in amino acids: CASSEYRVTYEQYF. The CDR3, as DNA: TGTGCCAGCAGTGAATATCGGGTTACCTACGAGCAGTACTTC.

The chain combines TRBV7-3 with TRBJ1-2; 9 bases agree with TRBD1. The germline V gene encodes CDR1 SGHTA and CDR2 FQGTGA. With 1 base clipped from V and 7 bases from J, the junction kept 7 bases outside the gene matches. There are 15 residues in the CDR3. CDR3 amino acids: CASSLRGDRERGYTF. CDR3 sequence (DNA): TGTGCCAGCAGCTTAAGGGGGGACAGGGAACGTGGCTACACCTTC. Full variable domain (remainder filled in from reference TRBV7-3 and TRBJ1-2): GAGVSQTPSNKVTEKGKYVELRCDPISGHTALYWYRQSLGQGPEFLIYFQGTGAADDSGLPNDRFFAVRPEGSVSTLKIQRTERGDSAVYLCASSLRGDRERGYTFGSGTRLTVV.

V usage is TRBV5-5 and J usage is TRBJ2-7; D ambiguous. The CDR3 covers 14 residues. Looked up from germline, CDR1 is SGHKS and CDR2 is YYEKEE (reference sequence). The germline V and J ends were trimmed by 4 bases and 2 bases, with 13 bases remaining between them. The chain's CDR3 is CASSPTWRAYEQYF. CDR3 nucleotides: TGTGCCAGCAGCCCGACTTGGAGAGCCTACGAGCAGTACTTC. The full variable domain, rest sourced from reference TRBV5-5 and TRBJ2-7, is DAGVTQSPTHLIKTRGQQVTLRCSPISGHKSVSWYQQVLGQGPQFIFQYYEKEERGRGNFPDRFSARQFPNYSSELNVNALLLGDSALYLCASSPTWRAYEQYFGPGTRLTVT.

The CDR3 region is CARSAQQSGLAGGRGTGELFF. The CDR3 DNA reads as TGTGCCAGAAGCGCCCAGCAATCCGGACTAGCGGGAGGGCGAGGCACCGGGGAGCTGTTTTTT. The chain has TRBV5-3 and TRBJ2-2; 15 positions match TRBD2. TRBV5-3 belongs to the ORF category, with a function that is uncertain. The CDR3 extends over 21 amino acids. V trimming: 4 bases; J trimming: 4 bases; junction bases outside the gene matches: 17.

This chain connects TRBV7-2 to TRBJ1-4, with 8 bases fitting TRBD1. Germline CDR1 reads SGHTA; CDR2 reads FQGNSA. The junction had 7 bases not matched to a gene; V was cut back by 4 bases and J by 6 bases. CDR3 length: 15 residues. The CDR3 region is CASSSRGRRDEKLFF. In DNA form, the CDR3 reads TGTGCCAGCAGCTCCAGGGGGCGCCGGGATGAAAAACTGTTTTTT.

As to this clone: This same CDR3 is encoded by further DNA sequences in the sample. The chain couples TRBV18 to TRBJ2-5; 10 positions agree with TRBD1. The CDR3 contains 14 residues. Germline V lookup: CDR1 KGHSH, CDR2 LQKENI. V trimming: 6 bases; J trimming: 3 bases; junction bases outside the gene matches: 4. For the CDR3, the DNA is TGTGCCAGCTCGCCTGGGACAGGGGAAGAGACCCAGTACTTC. This gives the protein CASSPGTGEETQYF.

The chain joins TRBV6-1 to TRBJ2-1, with a tentative D call TRBD1 (6 bases). This CDR3 region has 16 residues. The germline V gene has CDR1 MNHNS and CDR2 SASEGT. Trimming cost V 3 bases and J 0 bases, with 12 bases left between them. The CDR3 DNA sequence: TGTGCCAGCAGTGACCTAACAGGGATCTCCTACAATGAGCAGTTCTTC. Its translation: CASSDLTGISYNEQFF.

The count of this clone is one. The genes are TRBV5-1 and TRBJ2-2, with D hard to call. Germline loops: CDR1 SGHRS, CDR2 YFSETQ. Trimming removed 0 bases from V and 5 bases from J, with 11 bases in between. The CDR3 has 15 residues. CDR3 sequence reads: CASSLVLTSTGELFF. The CDR3 DNA follows: TGCGCCAGCAGCTTGGTTCTCACATCGACCGGGGAGCTGTTTTTT.

The genes are TRBV27 and TRBJ2-6; perhaps TRBD2 as D (6 bases). This CDR3 has 21 amino acids. In germline, CDR1 is MNHEY, CDR2 SMNVEV (reference sequence). Trimming removed 5 bases at V and 0 bases at J, with 26 bases between. The DNA for the CDR3 is TGTGCCAGCAGTACCCGACTGGCGGGACCGACGACCTTCTCTGGGGCCAACGTCCTGACTTTC. It codes for CASSTRLAGPTTFSGANVLTF.